Following are 31 T cell receptor beta chains from one sample sequenced in a study of cytotoxic CD8 clonotypes in ibrutinib-treated CLL. Clones were read by immunoSEQ multiplex PCR, and TCRdb kept only the in-frame ones, dropping some. The data contain fewer than 200,000 clones, about 80% of them singletons. The sample in question was PBMCs, obtained after 24 months of ibrutinib treatment. These receptors were obtained from a human donor with chronic lymphocytic leukemia.

This clone was seen just once. This chain uses TRBV19 with TRBJ2-7; D may match TRBD1 or TRBD2 (5 bases each). CDR1 is LNHDA, CDR2 SQIVND, per germline (reference sequence). There are 14 residues in the CDR3. The V gene lost 10 bases and the J gene lost 2 bases, with 18 bases spanning the gap. The CDR3 protein is CATEGTPNPYEQYF. The DNA for the CDR3 is TGTGCCACCGAAGGGACCCCCAATCCCTACGAGCAGTACTTC.

This chain joins TRBV7-2 and TRBJ2-7, with D perhaps matching TRBD2 (6 bases). The germline V and J ends were trimmed by 4 bases and 13 bases, with 20 bases remaining between them. The CDR3 totals 13 residues. Germline-derived CDR1 and CDR2 are SGHTA and FQGNSA. Here the CDR3 reads CASSSGVVGAAYF. As DNA, the CDR3 is TGTGCCAGCAGCTCGGGGGTCGTCGGTGCTGCATACTTC.

This chain joins TRBV30 and TRBJ2-7; TRBD1 agrees at 7 bases. CDR1 is GTSNPN and CDR2 is SVGIG in the germline V gene (reference sequence). With 2 bases clipped from V and 4 bases from J, the junction kept 5 bases outside the gene matches. The CDR3 has 13 amino acids. The CDR3 DNA follows: TGTGCCTGGAGTAGGGGGCAGGCTTACGAGCAGTACTTC. Amino acids: CAWSRGQAYEQYF.

This chain joins TRBV13 and TRBJ2-1, with D perhaps matching TRBD2 (5 bases). This CDR3 has 11 amino acids. Germline CDR1 reads PRHDT; CDR2 reads FYEKMQ (reference sequence). The ends were cut back, 3 bases at V and 9 bases at J, with 6 bases in the middle. The DNA for the CDR3 is TGTGCCAGCAGCTTGGGGAGTGAGCAGTTCTTC. Translated, it gives CASSLGSEQFF.

The rearrangement uses TRBV19 and TRBJ2-7; 7 bases agree with TRBD1. The trim removed 5 bases at V and 2 bases at J, leaving 3 bases unmatched. This CDR3 is built from 13 residues. Germline V gives CDR1 LNHDA, CDR2 SQIVND (reference sequence). The CDR3 is CASSLTGAYEQYF. DNA for the CDR3: TGTGCCAGTAGTCTAACAGGGGCCTACGAGCAGTACTTC.

V and J are TRBV5-6 and TRBJ2-1; 12 bases agree with TRBD2. V lost 1 base, J lost 2 bases, and 1 base stayed unmatched. The germline V gene encodes CDR1 SGHDT and CDR2 YYEEEE. The length of the CDR3 is 16 residues. The CDR3 reads CASSLRLAGAYNEQFF. CDR3 DNA: TGTGCCAGCAGCTTGAGACTAGCGGGGGCCTACAATGAGCAGTTCTTC.

The V and J genes are TRBV4-3 and TRBJ2-1; 8 bases align to TRBD2. The CDR3 is made up of 16 amino acids. Germline trimming cut 0 bases from V and 9 bases from J; bases unmatched to any gene: 10. Germline lookup yields CDR1 LGHNA and CDR2 YSLEER. This CDR3 reads CASSQELWREAGEQFF. The DNA for the CDR3 is TGCGCCAGCAGCCAAGAACTATGGCGGGAGGCGGGTGAGCAGTTCTTC.

The chain is built from TRBV5-1 and TRBJ2-3, with 8 bases identical to TRBD1. Germline V CDR1 and CDR2: SGHRS, YFSETQ. The CDR3 length is 14 residues. V lost 5 bases to trimming and J lost 0 bases; unmatched junction nucleotides: 2. DNA for the CDR3: TGCGCCAGCAGGGGACAGGTCAGCACAGATACGCAGTATTTT. Its translation is CASRGQVSTDTQYF.

J is TRBJ1-2 and V is TRBV4-2, with TRBD1 matching 8 bases. The germline V gene has CDR1 LGHNA and CDR2 YNFKEQ. The V gene end was trimmed by 1 base and the J gene end by 8 bases; junction bases not matched to a gene: 15. CDR3 length: 17 amino acids. CDR3 region: CASSQAGQGSGRHGYTF. DNA of the CDR3: TGTGCCAGCAGCCAAGCCGGACAGGGATCCGGTCGTCACGGCTACACCTTC.

The chain recombines TRBV7-9 with TRBJ2-5; 7 nucleotides line up with TRBD1. Trimming took 5 bases from V and 7 from J; bases not matched to a gene: 13. CDR1 SEHNR and CDR2 FQNEAQ come from the germline V gene (reference sequence). The CDR3 is made up of 15 amino acids. The CDR3 loop reads CASSPATGAVGTQYF. The CDR3 DNA reads as TGTGCCAGCAGCCCAGCTACAGGGGCGGTTGGGACCCAGTACTTC. Together with reference TRBV7-9 and TRBJ2-5, the CDR3 gives the full variable domain: DTGVSQNPRHKITKRGQNVTFRCDPISEHNRLYWYRQTLGQGPEFLTYFQNEAQLEKSRLLSDRFSAERPKGSFSTLEIQRTEQGDSAMYLCASSPATGAVGTQYFGPGTRLLVL.

The chain couples TRBV7-3 to TRBJ1-1; possible D gene TRBD1, 6 bases. This CDR3 comprises 14 residues. Germline values: CDR1 SGHTA, CDR2 FQGTGA. Between the trimmed V and J ends, which lost 4 bases and 5 bases, there was a span of 14 bases. This CDR3 reads CASSSQGLGTEAFF. In nucleotides, the CDR3 is TGTGCCAGCAGCTCCCAGGGGTTGGGGACTGAAGCTTTCTTT.

This chain joins TRBV6-4 and TRBJ1-1, with unresolved D. V was cut by 7 bases and J by 5 bases, with 8 bases left in between. The length of the CDR3 is 11 residues. Germline values: CDR1 MRHNA, CDR2 SNTAGT. In nucleotides, the CDR3 is TGTGCCAGCATCGACGCGACTGAAGCTTTCTTT. This encodes CASIDATEAFF.

This chain connects TRBV18 to TRBJ2-3; D not resolved. Germline values: CDR1 KGHSH, CDR2 LQKENI. V shed 3 bases and J shed 0 bases, with 7 bases lying between them. The CDR3 extends over 14 amino acids. CDR3 residues: CASSPPTSTDTQYF. In DNA, the CDR3 is TGTGCCAGCTCACCTCCCACTAGCACAGATACGCAGTATTTT.

The chain uses TRBV9 and TRBJ1-2; D not certain. Germline lookup yields CDR1 SGDLS and CDR2 YYNGEE. V was cut by 0 bases and J by 2 bases, with 11 bases left in between. The CDR3 has 15 residues. As DNA, the CDR3 is TGTGCCAGCAGCGTAGAAGGCAGCGCGAACTATGGCTACACCTTC. It translates to CASSVEGSANYGYTF.

The V gene is TRBV5-1, the J gene TRBJ1-6, with D tentatively TRBD1 (6 bases). From germline, CDR1 is SGHRS and CDR2 YFSETQ. The CDR3 is made up of 15 amino acids. Trimming shortened V by 4 bases and J by 5 bases, and 13 bases separated the two germline ends. CDR3: CASSPGQLNNSPLHF. CDR3 in DNA: TGCGCCAGCAGCCCCGGACAGCTCAATAATTCACCCCTCCACTTT.

The V gene is TRBV9, the J gene TRBJ1-5, with 11 bases that match TRBD1. The CDR3 runs to 15 residues. CDR1 is SGDLS, CDR2 YYNGEE, per germline. J lost 5 bases, V lost 3 bases, and 4 bases had no gene match. This CDR3 is CASSDGTGGDQPQHF. CDR3 coding DNA: TGTGCCAGCAGCGACGGGACAGGGGGGGATCAGCCCCAGCATTTT.

The J gene is TRBJ2-5, the V gene TRBV7-9; D possibly corresponds to TRBD1 (6 bases). With 8 bases removed from V and 4 bases from J, the gap between germline ends came to 14 bases. Germline CDR1 and CDR2: SEHNR and FQNEAQ (reference sequence). This CDR3 has 13 residues. The CDR3 spells CASAFGGSETQYF. In nucleotides, the CDR3 is TGTGCCAGCGCCTTTGGGGGCTCAGAGACCCAGTACTTC.

This sequence joins TRBV18 and TRBJ2-7; D ambiguous. The V end lost 3 bases, the J end lost 2 bases, and 14 bases lay between the germline ends. Germline assignment: CDR1 KGHSH and CDR2 LQKENI. The CDR3 loop spans 15 amino acids. In nucleotides, the CDR3 is TGTGCCAGCTCACCCTTCGATTCTAGAACCTACGAGCAGTACTTC. Protein product: CASSPFDSRTYEQYF.

This clone was picked up a small number of times. V is TRBV6-1 and J is TRBJ2-7; no clear D gene. Trimming shortened V by 2 bases and J by 0 bases, and 8 bases separated the two germline ends. The CDR3 is made up of 14 amino acids. Germline CDR1 and CDR2: MNHNS and SASEGT. CDR3 sequence (DNA): TGTGCCAGCAGTGAAATCCCCAGCTCCTACGAGCAGTACTTC. As protein: CASSEIPSSYEQYF.

About this clone itself: Other DNA sequences of this sample code for an identical CDR3. V usage is TRBV6-1 and J usage is TRBJ2-7; maybe TRBD1 (6 bases). Trimming left V 6 bases short and J 5 bases short, with 11 bases between. This CDR3 has 12 amino acids. The germline V gene encodes CDR1 MNHNS and CDR2 SASEGT. The CDR3: CASSMTGDEQYF. In DNA form, the CDR3 reads TGTGCCAGCAGCATGACAGGTGACGAGCAGTACTTC.

This chain joins TRBV7-9 and TRBJ1-1, with unresolved D. Germline CDR1 and CDR2: SEHNR and FQNEAQ (reference sequence). The V gene lost 1 base and the J gene lost 6 bases, with 9 bases spanning the gap. CDR3 length equals 13 residues. The DNA of the CDR3 is TGTGCCAGCAGCTTAGGGCCTTTGGCTGAAGCTTTCTTT. As protein: CASSLGPLAEAFF.

The rearrangement joins TRBV25-1 to TRBJ1-2; the D is unclear. The CDR3 loop spans 14 amino acids. Germline CDR1 MGHDK, CDR2 SYGVNS. Trimming cost V 2 bases and J 2 bases, with 9 bases left between them. Here the CDR3 reads CASSEVGRNYGYTF. In DNA form, the CDR3 reads TGTGCCAGCAGTGAAGTAGGGCGAAACTATGGCTACACCTTC.

The chain uses TRBV7-9 and TRBJ1-5, with D possibly being TRBD1 (6 bases). Germline CDR1 is SEHNR and CDR2 is FQNEAQ (reference sequence). Trimming stripped 7 bases from V and 0 bases from J, with 13 bases between. The CDR3 runs 15 residues. The CDR3 region is CASTKGGISNQPQHF. The CDR3 region has the DNA TGTGCCAGCACCAAGGGGGGGATTAGCAATCAGCCCCAGCATTTT.

This clone was detected once. The gene calls are TRBV7-9 and TRBJ1-3; D is unresolved. Between the trimmed V and J ends, which lost 5 bases and 3 bases, there was a span of 14 bases. The germline V gene has CDR1 SEHNR and CDR2 FQNEAQ (reference sequence). The CDR3 consists of 15 residues. CDR3 sequence: CASSPRSDLGNTIYF. For the CDR3, the DNA is TGTGCCAGCAGCCCCCGGTCGGATCTTGGAAACACCATATATTTT.

Written as DNA, the CDR3 is TGTGCCAGTAGTATTGAGGACTTCAATGAGCAGTTCTTC. Encoded protein: CASSIEDFNEQFF. V and J are TRBV19 and TRBJ2-1; D perhaps matches TRBD2 (5 bases). The CDR3 covers 13 residues. The V gene's germline CDR1 is LNHDA and CDR2 SQIVND (reference sequence). Trimming removed 3 bases at V and 6 bases at J, with 9 bases between. The whole variable domain, filled in from reference TRBV19 and TRBJ2-1, reads DGGITQSPKYLFRKEGQNVTLSCEQNLNHDAMYWYRQDPGQGLRLIYYSQIVNDFQKGDIAEGYSVSREKKESFPLTVTSAQKNPTAFYLCASSIEDFNEQFFGPGTRLTVL.

This clone was detected a few times. The chain joins TRBV18 to TRBJ1-1; D is perhaps TRBD1 (6 bases). This CDR3 has 15 residues. Germline V gives CDR1 KGHSH, CDR2 LQKENI. Trimming took 3 bases from V and 1 from J, leaving 12 bases between them. This CDR3 is CASSPTQGTNTEAFF. As DNA, the CDR3 is TGTGCCAGCTCACCCACACAGGGAACGAACACTGAAGCTTTCTTT.

The table lists this clone with a count of one. The chain uses TRBV7-9 and TRBJ1-1, with D tentatively TRBD1 (6 bases). This CDR3 is 16 amino acids long. Germline V gene data show CDR1 as SEHNR and CDR2 as FQNEAQ (reference sequence). With 5 bases removed from V and 0 bases from J, the gap between germline ends came to 16 bases. The CDR3 loop is CASSQPPDSLNTEAFF. The CDR3 nucleotides are TGTGCCAGCAGCCAACCTCCGGACAGTTTGAACACTGAAGCTTTCTTT.

The chain carries TRBV27 and TRBJ2-6, with 10 bases lining up with TRBD2. Germline-derived CDR1 and CDR2 are MNHEY and SMNVEV (reference sequence). CDR3 length equals 18 residues. After removal of 3 bases from V and 0 bases from J, the junction contained 5 bases not matched to a gene. The CDR3 here is CASSFGLAASSGANVLTF. The CDR3 DNA reads as TGTGCCAGCAGTTTCGGACTAGCGGCCAGCTCTGGGGCCAACGTCCTGACTTTC.

The chain has TRBV27 and TRBJ1-3, with D possibly TRBD1 on 5 matching bases. Per the germline V gene, CDR1 is MNHEY and CDR2 is SMNVEV (reference sequence). The CDR3 has 14 residues. Trimming took off 5 bases at V and 4 bases at J, with 12 bases between the two ends. Here the CDR3 reads CASSTGRSGNTIYF. The DNA for the CDR3 is TGTGCCAGCAGTACAGGAAGGTCAGGAAACACCATATATTTT.

This chain links TRBV6-1 with TRBJ2-3; TRBD2 aligns across 8 bases. Germline CDR1 reads MNHNS; CDR2 reads SASEGT. The CDR3 covers 16 residues. Germline trimming cut 4 bases from V and 5 bases from J; bases unmatched to any gene: 11. CDR3 coding DNA: TGTGCCAGCAGTGCCCCACCGGGACTAGGGGAAGATACGCAGTATTTT. Encoded protein: CASSAPPGLGEDTQYF.

For this clone: The sample has other DNA sequences that encode this CDR3 too. The chain employs TRBV5-1 and TRBJ2-3; D is uncertain. V lost 4 bases to trimming and J lost 1 base, with 7 bases between them. This CDR3 has 13 amino acids. CDR1 and CDR2 from the germline V gene are SGHRS and YFSETQ. The DNA of the CDR3 is TGCGCCAGCAGCCTGGCGGGCACAGATACGCAGTATTTT. It is translated as CASSLAGTDTQYF.